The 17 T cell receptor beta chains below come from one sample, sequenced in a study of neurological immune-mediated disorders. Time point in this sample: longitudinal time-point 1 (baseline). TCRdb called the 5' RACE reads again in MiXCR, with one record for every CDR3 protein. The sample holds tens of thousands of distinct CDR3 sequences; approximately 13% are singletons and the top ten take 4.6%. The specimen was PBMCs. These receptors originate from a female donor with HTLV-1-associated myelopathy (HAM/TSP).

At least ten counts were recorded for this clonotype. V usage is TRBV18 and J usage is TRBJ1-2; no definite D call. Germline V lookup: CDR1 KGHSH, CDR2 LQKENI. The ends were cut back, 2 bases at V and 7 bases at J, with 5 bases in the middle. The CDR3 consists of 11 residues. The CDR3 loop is CASSPGSGYTF. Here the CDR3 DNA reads TGTGCCAGCTCACCAGGGTCTGGCTACACCTTC.

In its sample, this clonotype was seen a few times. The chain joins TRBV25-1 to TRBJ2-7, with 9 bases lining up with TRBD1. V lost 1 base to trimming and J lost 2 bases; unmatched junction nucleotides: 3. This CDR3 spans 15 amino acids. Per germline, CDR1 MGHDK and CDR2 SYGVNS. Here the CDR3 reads CASSEFGTGPYEQYF. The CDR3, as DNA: TGTGCCAGCAGTGAATTTGGGACAGGGCCCTACGAGCAGTACTTC.

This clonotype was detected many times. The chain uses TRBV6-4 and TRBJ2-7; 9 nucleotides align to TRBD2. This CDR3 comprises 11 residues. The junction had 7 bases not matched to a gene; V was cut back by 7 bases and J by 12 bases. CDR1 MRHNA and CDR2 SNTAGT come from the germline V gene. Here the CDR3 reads CASILAGRRYF. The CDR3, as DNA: TGTGCCAGCATCCTAGCGGGGCGGAGGTACTTC.

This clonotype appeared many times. The DNA for the CDR3 is TGTGCCAGCAGCTTATTTAGCAGCGGGGGGATAGCCAAAAACATTCAGTACTTC. Protein sequence: CASSLFSSGGIAKNIQYF. The chain is built from TRBV7-8 and TRBJ2-4; 9 positions match TRBD2. CDR3 length: 18 amino acids. Germline V gene data show CDR1 as SGHVS and CDR2 as FQNEAQ. V lost 2 bases to trimming and J lost 0 bases; unmatched junction nucleotides: 8.

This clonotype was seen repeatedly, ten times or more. CDR3 nucleotide sequence: TGCAGCGCCGCCGGGACAGGGGGTCTGACCCAGCATTTT. Translation: CSAAGTGGLTQHF. This sequence joins TRBV29-1 and TRBJ1-5, with 11 positions matching TRBD1. This CDR3 is built from 13 residues. The ends lost 7 bases at V and 11 bases at J; junction bases unmatched: 10. CDR1 is SQVTM, CDR2 ANQGSEA, per germline.

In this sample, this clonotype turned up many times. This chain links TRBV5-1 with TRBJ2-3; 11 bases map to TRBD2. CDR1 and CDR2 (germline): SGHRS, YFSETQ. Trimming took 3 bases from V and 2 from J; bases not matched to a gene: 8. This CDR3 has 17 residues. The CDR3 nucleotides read TGCGCCAGCAGCTGGAGGGCGGGACTAGCGGACACAGATACGCAGTATTTT. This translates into CASSWRAGLADTDTQYF.

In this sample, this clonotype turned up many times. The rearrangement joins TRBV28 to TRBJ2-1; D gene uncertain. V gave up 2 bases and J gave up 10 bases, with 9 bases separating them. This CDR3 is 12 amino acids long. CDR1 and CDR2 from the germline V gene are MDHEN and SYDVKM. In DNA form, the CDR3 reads TGTGCCAGCAGTTTACTCTCTGGAGAGCAGTTCTTC. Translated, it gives CASSLLSGEQFF.

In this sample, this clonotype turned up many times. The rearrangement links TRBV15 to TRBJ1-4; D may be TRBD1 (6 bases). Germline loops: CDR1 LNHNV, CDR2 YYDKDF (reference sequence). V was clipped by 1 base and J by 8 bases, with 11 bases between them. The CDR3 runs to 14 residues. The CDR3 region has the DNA TGTGCCACCAGCAGAGGGGGGGCATTGGAAAAACTGTTTTTT. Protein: CATSRGGALEKLFF.

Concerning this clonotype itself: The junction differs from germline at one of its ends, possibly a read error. This chain's CDR3 is CATSREPDGVAADTQYF. DNA of the CDR3: TGTGCTACCAGCAGAGAACCTGATGGGGTAGCAGCGGATACGCAGTATTTT. The V and J genes are TRBV15 and TRBJ2-3, with D unresolved. The germline gives CDR1 LNHNV, CDR2 YYDKDF (reference sequence). This CDR3 spans 17 amino acids.

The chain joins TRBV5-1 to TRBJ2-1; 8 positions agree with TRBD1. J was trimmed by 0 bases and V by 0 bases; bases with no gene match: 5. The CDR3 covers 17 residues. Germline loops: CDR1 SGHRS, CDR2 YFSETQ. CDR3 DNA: TGCGCCAGCAGCTTGGTGCCGACAGGGGTCTCCTACAATGAGCAGTTCTTC. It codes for CASSLVPTGVSYNEQFF.

CDR3 amino acids: CASSVEAGRTDTQYF. Here the CDR3 DNA reads TGTGCCAGCAGCGTAGAGGCAGGGAGAACAGATACGCAGTATTTT. The genes are TRBV9 and TRBJ2-3; either TRBD1 or TRBD2 may fit D (5 bases each). The V and J ends lost 0 bases and 3 bases respectively, with 11 bases between them. This CDR3 has 15 residues. Germline V CDR1 and CDR2: SGDLS, YYNGEE.

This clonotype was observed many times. The CDR3 DNA follows: TGTGCCAGCAGCCAAGTCCCGGGTAACTACACCTTC. Protein: CASSQVPGNYTF. The gene calls are TRBV3-1 and TRBJ1-2; D is unresolved. V was shortened by 1 base and J by 10 bases, with 10 bases between the two germline ends. CDR3 size: 12 residues. Per the germline V gene, CDR1 is LGHDT and CDR2 is YNNKEL (reference sequence). The variable domain in full, completed from reference TRBV3-1 and TRBJ1-2, reads DTAVSQTPKYLVTQMGNDKSIKCEQNLGHDTMYWYKQDSKKFLKIMFSYNNKELIINETVPNRFSPKSPDKAHLNLHINSLELGDSAVYFCASSQVPGNYTFGSGTRLTVV.

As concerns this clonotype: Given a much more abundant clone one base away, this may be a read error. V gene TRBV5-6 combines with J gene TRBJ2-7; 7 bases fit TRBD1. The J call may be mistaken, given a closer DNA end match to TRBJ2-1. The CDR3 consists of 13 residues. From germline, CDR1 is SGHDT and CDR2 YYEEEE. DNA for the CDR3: TGTGCCAGCAGCTCAAGGGACAGCTACGAGCAGTTCTTC. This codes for CASSSRDSYEQFF.

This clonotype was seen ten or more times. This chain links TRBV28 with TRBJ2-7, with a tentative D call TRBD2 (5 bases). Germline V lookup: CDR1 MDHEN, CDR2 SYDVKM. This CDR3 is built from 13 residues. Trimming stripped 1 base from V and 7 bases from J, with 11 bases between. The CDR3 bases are TGTGCCAGCAGTTTATTGGGTCGGGGAGAGCAGTACTTC. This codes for CASSLLGRGEQYF.

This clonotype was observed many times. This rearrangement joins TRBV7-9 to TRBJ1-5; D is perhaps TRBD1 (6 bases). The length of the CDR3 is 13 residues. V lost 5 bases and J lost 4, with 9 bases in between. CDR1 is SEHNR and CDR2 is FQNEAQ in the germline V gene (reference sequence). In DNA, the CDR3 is TGTGCCAGCAGCCAGGACAGTAATCAGCCCCAGCATTTT. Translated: CASSQDSNQPQHF.

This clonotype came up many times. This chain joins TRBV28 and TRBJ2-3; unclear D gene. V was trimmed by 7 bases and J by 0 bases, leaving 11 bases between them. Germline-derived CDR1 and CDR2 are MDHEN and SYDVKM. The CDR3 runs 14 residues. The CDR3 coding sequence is TGTGCCAGCATTTCAGGAACTAGCACAGATACGCAGTATTTT. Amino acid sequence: CASISGTSTDTQYF.

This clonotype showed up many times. Written as DNA, the CDR3 is TGCGCCAGCAGCTTGGCCAACGGCCGCAATCAGCCCCAGCATTTT. Amino acids: CASSLANGRNQPQHF. The J gene is TRBJ1-5, the V gene TRBV5-1, with D unresolved. Between the trimmed V and J ends, which lost 0 bases and 2 bases, there was a span of 9 bases. The CDR3 has 15 residues. Germline CDR1 is SGHRS and CDR2 is YFSETQ.